Shown below are 24 T cell receptor beta chains from a single sample sequenced in a study of T cells in Graves' hyperthyroidism and ophthalmopathy. TCR beta CDR3 regions were amplified from RNA. TCR CDR3 regions were first amplified by RT-PCR with HTBI primers. From the multiplex PCR reads, TCRdb called clonotypes with MiXCR, one entry per CDR3 protein. The sample has around 600,000 distinct CDR3 sequences; 16% are singletons. The sample taken for sequencing was blood. The source of these receptors is a woman between 35 and 50 years old with Graves' ophthalmopathy.

The chain links TRBV27 to TRBJ2-3; TRBD1 or TRBD2 may be the D gene (5 bases each). Germline V CDR1 and CDR2: MNHEY, SMNVEV (reference sequence). The germline V and J ends were trimmed by 5 bases and 6 bases, with 15 bases remaining between them. The CDR3 is made up of 14 amino acids. This CDR3 is CASSPLGDADTQYF. The CDR3 coding sequence is TGTGCCAGCAGTCCACTGGGGGACGCGGATACGCAGTATTTT.

The chain carries TRBV20-1 and TRBJ1-5; 7 bases agree with TRBD1. Germline CDR1 DFQATT, CDR2 SNEGSKA (reference sequence). After removal of 3 bases from V and 9 bases from J, the junction contained 17 bases not matched to a gene. This CDR3 comprises 16 residues. The CDR3 sequence: CSASWGTEAIFSPQHF. The DNA of the CDR3 is TGCAGTGCTAGTTGGGGGACAGAGGCGATTTTTTCGCCCCAGCATTTT.

In its sample, this clonotype was seen many times. This sequence joins TRBV11-2 and TRBJ2-3; 8 bases map to TRBD2. The V gene end was trimmed by 1 base and the J gene end by 2 bases; junction bases not matched to a gene: 11. CDR1 is SGHAT, CDR2 FQNNGV, per germline. This CDR3 has 18 residues. The chain's CDR3 is CASSLGRIAGRYTDTQYF. The CDR3 coding sequence is TGTGCCAGCAGCTTAGGCCGGATAGCGGGGCGCTACACAGATACGCAGTATTTT. Full variable domain (missing parts from reference TRBV11-2 and TRBJ2-3): EAGVAQSPRYKIIEKRQSVAFWCNPISGHATLYWYQQILGQGPKLLIQFQNNGVVDDSQLPKDRFSAERLKGVDSTLKIQPAKLEDSAVYLCASSLGRIAGRYTDTQYFGPGTRLTVL.

This clonotype was recorded a few times. In DNA, the CDR3 is TGTGCCAGCAGATTACAGGGAATATCTGAAGCTTTCTTT. This codes for CASRLQGISEAFF. This sequence joins TRBV6-1 and TRBJ1-1; possible D gene TRBD1, 6 bases. The CDR3 runs 13 residues. Germline V gene lookup returns CDR1 MNHNS and CDR2 SASEGT. V lost 6 bases to trimming and J lost 6 bases, with 14 bases between them.

The V gene is TRBV10-3, the J gene TRBJ2-1; unclear D gene. Looked up from germline, CDR1 is ENHRY and CDR2 is SYGVKD. V was shortened by 10 bases and J by 9 bases, with 10 bases between the two germline ends. The CDR3 has 10 residues. The CDR3 DNA sequence: TGTGCCACCGCTAATACTGAGCAGTTCTTC. Its translation: CATANTEQFF.

This clonotype was picked up one time. J is TRBJ1-2 and V is TRBV29-1, with D possibly being TRBD1 (6 bases). There are 13 residues in the CDR3. V dropped 5 bases and J dropped 6 bases, with 16 bases sitting between them. Looked up from germline, CDR1 is SQVTM and CDR2 is ANQGSEA. DNA for the CDR3: TGCAGCGTTTCAGGGGCCACGGACGATGGCTACACCTTC. Protein sequence: CSVSGATDDGYTF.

This clonotype has more than one count but fewer than ten. The chain employs TRBV4-1 and TRBJ2-3; the match to TRBD1 covers 9 bases. V lost 7 bases, J lost 4 bases, and 6 bases stayed unmatched. This CDR3 is 14 amino acids long. Per the germline V gene, CDR1 is MGHRA and CDR2 is YSYEKL. CDR3 nucleotides: TGCGCCAGCACCACAGGGGGCTTGTCAGATACGCAGTATTTT. Its protein product is CASTTGGLSDTQYF.

This clonotype was counted ten times or more. The chain carries TRBV30 and TRBJ2-3; D ambiguous. CDR1 and CDR2 from the germline V gene are GTSNPN and SVGIG (reference sequence). This CDR3 comprises 13 residues. V was shortened by 0 bases and J by 5 bases, with 9 bases between the two germline ends. The CDR3 reads CAWSVGVQDTQYF. CDR3 nucleotide sequence: TGTGCCTGGAGTGTTGGGGTTCAAGATACGCAGTATTTT.

This clonotype showed up just a few times. The rearrangement uses TRBV27 and TRBJ2-1, with 8 nucleotides matching TRBD2. Germline V gene lookup returns CDR1 MNHEY and CDR2 SMNVEV (reference sequence). The CDR3 has 16 amino acids. With V trimmed by 0 bases and J by 2 bases, 3 bases remained unmatched. CDR3 loop: CASSLSILAAYNEQFF. The CDR3 nucleotides read TGTGCCAGCAGTTTATCGATACTAGCGGCCTACAATGAGCAGTTCTTC.

In this sample, this clonotype turned up many times. This chain joins TRBV11-1 and TRBJ1-6; D perhaps matches TRBD1 (6 bases). In germline, CDR1 is SGHAT, CDR2 FQDESV (reference sequence). Deletions cut 0 bases from V and 10 bases from J, with 7 bases between. The CDR3 length is 13 residues. In nucleotides, the CDR3 is TGTGCCAGCAGCTTAGCGACAGGATCACCCCTCCACTTT. It translates to CASSLATGSPLHF.

This clonotype came up many times. The genes are TRBV11-1 and TRBJ2-3; 12 positions agree with TRBD2. The V segment lost 1 base and the J segment 5 bases; nucleotides outside the gene matches: 4. CDR1 and CDR2 (germline): SGHAT, FQDESV (reference sequence). This CDR3 comprises 16 residues. CDR3 protein: CASSLGLAGARDTQYF. In DNA form, the CDR3 reads TGTGCCAGCAGCTTAGGACTAGCGGGAGCTAGAGATACGCAGTATTTT. Supplemented by reference TRBV11-1 and TRBJ2-3, the full variable domain reads EAEVAQSPRYKITEKSQAVAFWCDPISGHATLYWYRQILGQGPELLVQFQDESVVDDSQLPKDRFSAERLKGVDSTLKIQPAELGDSAMYLCASSLGLAGARDTQYFGPGTRLTVL.

This clonotype was observed at least ten times. This rearrangement joins TRBV18 to TRBJ2-7, with a possible D match to TRBD1 (7 bases). The germline V gene has CDR1 KGHSH and CDR2 LQKENI. CDR3 size: 15 residues. With 5 bases removed from V and 3 bases from J, the gap between germline ends came to 17 bases. CDR3 nucleotides: TGTGCCAGCTCATCAGGGGCAGGGGGGAACTACGAGCAGTACTTC. This codes for CASSSGAGGNYEQYF.

The sample holds many counts of this clonotype. The chain joins TRBV7-2 to TRBJ2-1, with D perhaps TRBD2 (6 bases). The CDR3 runs 13 residues. The V end was cut by 5 bases, the J end by 6 bases, with 11 bases between. Germline loops: CDR1 SGHTA, CDR2 FQGNSA. CDR3 sequence reads: CASSRDSGNEQFF. The CDR3 nucleotides read TGTGCCAGCAGCCGGGACTCGGGCAATGAGCAGTTCTTC.

The table lists this clonotype with many counts. Here the CDR3 reads CASSRGRVSYTF. The DNA of the CDR3 is TGTGCCAGCAGTAGGGGGCGCGTAAGCTACACCTTC. V and J are TRBV28 and TRBJ1-2; 7 bases match TRBD1. J gave up 9 bases and V 5 bases, and 6 bases lay outside the gene matches. Looked up from germline, CDR1 is MDHEN and CDR2 is SYDVKM. This CDR3 has 12 amino acids.

This clonotype was observed a handful of times. The gene calls are TRBV11-2 and TRBJ2-7; maybe TRBD1 (6 bases). From germline, CDR1 is SGHAT and CDR2 FQNNGV. CDR3 length equals 16 residues. V lost 5 bases, J lost 2 bases, and 19 bases lay in between. The CDR3 DNA is TGTGCCAGCAGCAACTGGGACACCATAACCCCCTACGAGCAGTACTTC. This translates into CASSNWDTITPYEQYF.

This chain connects TRBV30 to TRBJ2-6; 8 nucleotides align to TRBD1. The germline CDR1 and CDR2 sequences are GTSNPN and SVGIG (reference sequence). CDR3 length: 16 amino acids. The junction had 5 bases not matched to a gene; V was cut back by 4 bases and J by 0 bases. As DNA, the CDR3 is TGTGCCTGGACGAGACAGGGGTTCTCTGGGGCCAACGTCCTGACTTTC. It translates to CAWTRQGFSGANVLTF.

The genes are TRBV27 and TRBJ2-5; TRBD2 matches at 14 bases. V was clipped by 3 bases and J by 4 bases; unmatched bases: 7. This CDR3 contains 17 residues. CDR1 MNHEY and CDR2 SMNVEV come from the germline V gene (reference sequence). The CDR3 sequence: CASSLGTSGRGRETQYF. The CDR3, as DNA: TGTGCCAGCAGTTTGGGGACTAGCGGGAGAGGTCGAGAGACCCAGTACTTC.

The table lists this clonotype with many counts. The chain couples TRBV11-2 to TRBJ2-3; D perhaps matches TRBD2 (5 bases). CDR1 SGHAT and CDR2 FQNNGV come from the germline V gene. The CDR3 covers 15 residues. The V end lost 1 base, the J end lost 0 bases, and 8 bases lay between the germline ends. The CDR3 region has the DNA TGTGCCAGCAGCTTAGTGATAGCGAGCACAGATACGCAGTATTTT. This encodes CASSLVIASTDTQYF.

Many counts were recorded for this clonotype. V gene TRBV10-3 combines with J gene TRBJ2-7; possibly TRBD1 or TRBD2 for D (6 bases each). Germline V gene sequence: CDR1 ENHRY, CDR2 SYGVKD. Deletions cut 6 bases from V and 2 bases from J, with 14 bases between. The CDR3 sequence is 14 residues long. CDR3 nucleotides: TGTGCCATCAGCCCGGGGGCGGCAACCTACGAGCAGTACTTC. It translates to CAISPGAATYEQYF.

The V gene is TRBV11-2, the J gene TRBJ1-2; 7 bases line up with TRBD1. V shed 5 bases and J 4 bases; nucleotides not matched to a gene: 10. The CDR3 length is 15 residues. CDR1 SGHAT and CDR2 FQNNGV come from the germline V gene. In DNA, the CDR3 is TGTGCCAGCAGCCGACAGGGTACTCCCCTCTATGGCTACACCTTC. It codes for CASSRQGTPLYGYTF.

The J gene is TRBJ1-1, the V gene TRBV5-1, with 8 bases lining up with TRBD1. Trimming removed 0 bases from V and 5 bases from J; junction bases left unmatched: 27. The CDR3 covers 22 residues. Per germline, CDR1 SGHRS and CDR2 YFSETQ. The CDR3 region has the DNA TGCGCCAGCAGCTTGGTTCAGCGGGTTGATCGCCTCCTCGACAGGGGAGGGACTGAAGCTTTCTTT. It codes for CASSLVQRVDRLLDRGGTEAFF.

This clonotype was found many times. This chain links TRBV3-1 with TRBJ2-5; 13 nucleotides match TRBD2. V shed 1 base, J shed 4 bases, and the junction held 3 bases outside the gene matches. There are 16 residues in the CDR3. From germline, CDR1 is LGHDT and CDR2 YNNKEL (reference sequence). For the CDR3, the DNA is TGTGCCAGCAGCCAAGGCAGGACTAGCGGGAGAGAGACCCAGTACTTC. Translated: CASSQGRTSGRETQYF.

This clonotype was observed at least ten times. V is TRBV28 and J is TRBJ1-2; D perhaps matches TRBD1 (5 bases). The V gene lost 5 bases and the J gene lost 4 bases, with 11 bases spanning the gap. The CDR3 sequence is 13 residues long. From germline, CDR1 is MDHEN and CDR2 SYDVKM. The CDR3 region is CASSPRGGYGYTF. The CDR3, as DNA: TGTGCCAGCAGTCCCCGGGGGGGCTATGGCTACACCTTC.

There are many counts of this clonotype. The J gene is TRBJ1-4, the V gene TRBV12-3 or TRBV12-4; D unresolved. The CDR3 sequence is 14 residues long. V shed 3 bases and J shed 0 bases, with 5 bases lying between them. The CDR3 reads CASSLAATNEKLFF. As DNA, the CDR3 is TGTGCCAGCAGTTTGGCTGCAACTAATGAAAAACTGTTTTTT.